The present TCR beta chain was sequenced within a study of T cells in women clearing cervical HPV infection. Across the study: Controls were women whose single incident HPV16 infection cleared within 12 months without precancer or cancer. Cases' blood sampling followed lesion detection by median roughly 150 days (90 to 200).

Produced via immunoSEQ multiplex PCR; TCRdb's table is partial and in-frame only. The sample holds tens of thousands of clones. The J segment lost 1 base and the V segment lost 0 bases, leaving 6 bases of the junction unmatched. The CDR3 loop spans 17 amino acids. The germline V gene has CDR1 SGHRS and CDR2 YFSETQ. Concerning this clone: The read stops 3 residues short of the end of the CDR3; the missing end is completed from the germline J gene.

The chain carries TRBV5-1 and TRBJ2-3; 9 nucleotides align to TRBD2. The receptor comes from a woman between 18 and 70 years old with a cervical HPV16 infection that either progressed to CIN3+ or cleared (not recorded which). Sequenced sample: blood buffy coat. The covered CDR3 bases are TGCGCCAGCAGCTTGGGATCAGCGGGAGGCCGCACAGATACG. Translating gives CASSLGSAGGRTDT. The whole CDR3 protein is CASSLGSAGGRTDTQYF.